This TCR beta chain was captured in a study of OX40 agonist ivuxolimab in advanced cancers. Comments on this clone: Its specificity is unknown.

Germline lookup yields CDR1 SEHNR and CDR2 FQNEAQ (reference sequence). Trimming took off 1 base at V and 5 bases at J, with 20 bases between the two ends. The CDR3 is made up of 17 amino acids. Study-wide findings and caveats: The 0.1-3.0 mg/kg partial responders had among the lowest clonal expansion. Clonal expansion from baseline to week 6 occurred in both CD4+ and CD8+ T cells.

Using immunoSEQ multiplex PCR, the repertoire was profiled, and TCRdb retains in-frame clones only, with some absent. In the table there are 30,000 to 35,000 clones, about 90% of which are singletons. This sequence originates from an adult with an advanced solid tumor such as melanoma, head and neck, liver or kidney cancer. The source was CD4+ or CD8+ T cells sorted from blood, collected in a trial of the OX40 agonist ivuxolimab. The chain uses TRBV7-9 and TRBJ2-5; D is undetermined. For the CDR3, the DNA is TGTGCCAGCAGCTTAGGGCTCGCGTCGCCGATAGGGGAGACCCAGTACTTC. Translating it yields CASSLGLASPIGETQYF.